A selection of T cell receptor beta chains follows, all from one sample in a study of blood T cell repertoires in COVID-19. Libraries were prepared by immunoSEQ multiplex PCR; TCRdb keeps only in-frame clonotypes and omits some of them. The table records 300,000 to 450,000 clones, around 87% of them present only once. Sequencing input: PBMCs or T cells enriched from blood (not recorded which). These receptors were collected from a man aged 30 to 45 who had recovered from COVID-19. CDR3s include the opening cysteine and the closing phenylalanine or tryptophan. A D gene is named only where the DNA matches it firmly.

V gene	J gene	CDR3 length	D gene	CDR3 protein	CDR3 DNA
TRBV5-4	TRBJ2-7	12	.	CASSMDSYEQYF	TGTGCCAGCAGCATGGACAGCTACGAGCAGTACTTC
TRBV19	TRBJ1-2	15	TRBD1	CASSIGDREFDSYTF	TGTGCCAGTAGTATAGGGGACAGGGAATTCGATAGCTACACCTTC
TRBV2	TRBJ1-1	13	.	CASTRPGGRGAFF	TGTGCCAGCACCCGACCCGGGGGAAGGGGAGCTTTCTTT
TRBV12-3/TRBV12-4	TRBJ1-5	13	.	CASSWTDRQPQHF	TGTGCCAGCAGTTGGACAGATCGTCAGCCCCAGCATTTT
TRBV5-1	TRBJ1-3	17	.	CASSLSSPLDSGNTIYF	TGCGCCAGCAGCTTGTCCAGTCCCCTTGACTCTGGAAACACCATATATTTT
TRBV27	TRBJ1-5	15	.	CASSHVEELNQPQHF	TGTGCCAGCAGCCACGTTGAGGAACTTAATCAGCCCCAGCATTTT
TRBV10-1	TRBJ1-1	13	.	CASSDRGNTEAFF	TGCGCCAGCAGTGACAGGGGGAACACTGAAGCTTTCTTT
TRBV3-1/TRBV3-2	TRBJ1-2	15	.	CASSQEIRVPRGYTF	TGTGCCAGCAGCCAAGAAATTCGGGTACCGAGGGGCTACACCTTC
TRBV6-5	TRBJ1-3	15	.	CASSNRFPSGNTIYF	TGTGCCAGCAGTAACAGGTTCCCCTCTGGAAACACCATATATTTT
TRBV7-2	TRBJ2-7	13	.	CASSLAPENEQYF	TGTGCCAGCAGCTTAGCGCCGGAGAACGAGCAGTACTTC
TRBV30	TRBJ2-5	13	.	CAWSLQVQETQYF	TGTGCCTGGAGTCTACAGGTCCAAGAGACCCAGTACTTC
TRBV5-6	TRBJ2-7	13	.	CASTLSPNYEQYF	TGTGCCAGCACCCTATCACCGAACTACGAGCAGTACTTC
TRBV14	TRBJ1-4	16	.	CASSQVRGGRNEKLFF	TGTGCCAGCAGCCAAGTTCGGGGGGGGCGTAATGAAAAACTGTTTTTT
TRBV29-1	TRBJ1-1	12	TRBD1	CSVPDRATEAFF	TGCAGCGTTCCTGACAGGGCCACTGAAGCTTTCTTT
TRBV7-2	TRBJ2-3	17	TRBD2	CASSLARPSGGTDTQYF	TGTGCCAGCAGCTTAGCGCGTCCTAGCGGGGGCACAGATACGCAGTATTTT
TRBV5-4	TRBJ1-2	14	.	CASSLVTGHNGYTF	TGTGCCAGCAGCTTGGTAACGGGTCATAATGGCTACACCTTC
TRBV5-1	TRBJ2-2	15	.	CASSLGTFDTGELFF	TGCGCCAGCAGCTTGGGGACATTTGACACCGGGGAGCTGTTTTTT